These 20 T cell receptor beta chains came from one sample sequenced in a study of cytomegalovirus exposure and HLA in healthy donors. The PCR was carried out with 60 Vbeta primers and 13 Jbeta primers. Here immunoSEQ multiplex PCR was the method, and the copy in TCRdb shows in-frame clones only, minus some. The sample yields roughly 180,000 clones, more than 70% seen once. Sequences were obtained from PBMCs. The receptors derive from a man in his thirties or forties in good health and CMV-seronegative.

This chain connects TRBV23-1 to TRBJ2-3; the D gene is possibly TRBD2 (5 bases). TRBV23-1 counts as an open reading frame of uncertain function. The CDR3 is made up of 15 amino acids. V was trimmed by 5 bases and J by 3 bases, leaving 15 bases between them. The DNA for the CDR3 is TGCGCCAGCAGTTATACAGAGCCGGGGACAGATACGCAGTATTTT. It codes for CASSYTEPGTDTQYF.

The rearrangement uses TRBV19 and TRBJ1-2; D might be TRBD1 (5 bases). CDR1 LNHDA and CDR2 SQIVND come from the germline V gene (reference sequence). The CDR3 covers 14 residues. Trimming stripped 11 bases from V and 1 base from J, with 17 bases between. The CDR3 DNA sequence: TGTGCCTCTCACGCGGGGACTATTAACTATGGCTACACCTTC. Translated, it gives CASHAGTINYGYTF.

This chain uses TRBV30 with TRBJ2-2, with a possible D match to TRBD1 (6 bases). Germline V gene data show CDR1 as GTSNPN and CDR2 as SVGIG (reference sequence). The CDR3 contains 12 residues. The CDR3 nucleotides read TGTGCTTACGCAGGGGCCACCGGGGAGCTGTTTTTT. Its translation is CAYAGATGELFF.

The rearrangement joins TRBV4-2 to TRBJ2-1, with TRBD2 matching 9 bases. This CDR3 is built from 17 residues. Losses at the gene ends were 0 bases for V and 8 bases for J; bases not matched to a gene: 11. The V gene's germline CDR1 is LGHNA and CDR2 YNFKEQ. The CDR3 nucleotides are TGTGCCAGCAGCCAAGAACCGGTAGCGGGAGAATGGGATGAGCAGTTCTTC. It specifies CASSQEPVAGEWDEQFF.

This chain joins TRBV6-5 and TRBJ2-5, with TRBD2 matching over 8 bases. The better agreement between TRBJ2-7 and the DNA end casts doubt on the J call. The CDR3 runs to 14 residues. The germline V gene has CDR1 MNHEY and CDR2 SVGAGI. The CDR3 DNA reads as TGTGCCAGCAGTTACGCGGGAGGTCACTACGAGCAGTACTTC. Its translation: CASSYAGGHYEQYF.

This sequence joins TRBV4-1 and TRBJ1-2, with 8 bases fitting TRBD1. There are 15 residues in the CDR3. From germline, CDR1 is MGHRA and CDR2 YSYEKL. Trimming cost V 0 bases and J 4 bases; bases outside gene matches: 4. CDR3 sequence: CASSQDQGAGYGYTF. Here the CDR3 DNA reads TGCGCCAGCAGCCAAGATCAGGGGGCGGGCTATGGCTACACCTTC.

This clone appeared a single time. This chain uses TRBV7-8 with TRBJ2-5; possible D gene TRBD1, 5 bases. The CDR3 contains 14 residues. The germline V and J ends were trimmed by 0 bases and 5 bases, with 10 bases remaining between them. In germline, CDR1 is SGHVS, CDR2 FQNEAQ. Written as DNA, the CDR3 is TGTGCCAGCAGCTTAGCGGCAGGGCGGGAGACCCAGTACTTC. Translated, it gives CASSLAAGRETQYF.

This clone has only a few counts. The rearrangement joins TRBV6-5 to TRBJ1-2; D is ambiguous. Germline CDR1 and CDR2: MNHEY and SVGAGI. CDR3 size: 14 residues. Trimming took 0 bases from V and 3 from J, leaving 8 bases between them. Here the CDR3 DNA reads TGTGCCAGCAGTTACTCGATGGCTCACTATGGCTACACCTTC. It translates to CASSYSMAHYGYTF.

The chain combines TRBV5-4 with TRBJ1-3; D is ambiguous. Germline V CDR1 and CDR2: SGHNT, YYREEE (reference sequence). Trimming removed 1 base from V and 0 bases from J, with 8 bases in between. The length of the CDR3 is 15 residues. The CDR3 sequence: CASSLTPGSGNTIYF. The CDR3 nucleotides read TGTGCCAGCAGCTTGACCCCCGGCTCTGGAAACACCATATATTTT.

This chain uses TRBV7-6 with TRBJ2-1, with 12 bases fitting TRBD2. V lost 5 bases and J lost 0; bases outside the gene matches: 5. The CDR3 has 17 residues. The germline gives CDR1 SGHVS, CDR2 FNYEAQ. The CDR3 protein is CASSLTSGSYSYNEQFF. As DNA, the CDR3 is TGTGCCAGCAGCCTGACTAGCGGGAGCTACTCCTACAATGAGCAGTTCTTC. Supplemented by reference TRBV7-6 and TRBJ2-1, the full variable domain reads GAGVSQSPRYKVTKRGQDVALRCDPISGHVSLYWYRQALGQGPEFLTYFNYEAQQDKSGLPNDRFSAERPEGSISTLTIQRTEQRDSAMYRCASSLTSGSYSYNEQFFGPGTRLTVL.

The chain links TRBV28 to TRBJ2-6; D possibly corresponds to TRBD1 (6 bases). Per germline, CDR1 MDHEN and CDR2 SYDVKM. Between the trimmed V and J ends, which lost 7 bases and 1 base, there was a span of 8 bases. There are 14 residues in the CDR3. CDR3 sequence: CASTQGSGANVLTF. As DNA, the CDR3 is TGTGCCAGCACACAGGGTTCTGGGGCCAACGTCCTGACTTTC.

The rearrangement uses TRBV11-2 and TRBJ2-1, with no clear D. Germline V lookup: CDR1 SGHAT, CDR2 FQNNGV. Trimming cost V 4 bases and J 3 bases, with 13 bases left between them. This CDR3 comprises 15 residues. The CDR3 is CASSSSVNSYNEQFF. The DNA for the CDR3 is TGTGCCAGCAGCTCCTCGGTAAACAGCTACAATGAGCAGTTCTTC. The complete variable domain, with remaining parts taken from reference TRBV11-2 and TRBJ2-1, reads EAGVAQSPRYKIIEKRQSVAFWCNPISGHATLYWYQQILGQGPKLLIQFQNNGVVDDSQLPKDRFSAERLKGVDSTLKIQPAKLEDSAVYLCASSSSVNSYNEQFFGPGTRLTVL.

The chain recombines TRBV18 with TRBJ1-1; no definite D call. The CDR3 is made up of 15 amino acids. The germline V gene encodes CDR1 KGHSH and CDR2 LQKENI. Trimming shortened V by 2 bases and J by 4 bases, and 14 bases separated the two germline ends. The CDR3 sequence is CASSPGEFGGTEAFF. In DNA form, the CDR3 reads TGTGCCAGCTCACCAGGGGAGTTTGGTGGCACTGAAGCTTTCTTT.

J is TRBJ1-5 and V is TRBV19, with D perhaps TRBD1 (5 bases). V lost 5 bases to trimming and J lost 1 base, with 12 bases between them. CDR1 and CDR2 from the germline V gene are LNHDA and SQIVND (reference sequence). The CDR3 totals 15 residues. The CDR3 region has the DNA TGTGCCAGTAGTTGGGGACTTGGGAGCAATCAGCCCCAGCATTTT. It encodes CASSWGLGSNQPQHF.

This clone was observed once. This sequence joins TRBV27 and TRBJ1-5; D is possibly TRBD1 (5 bases). This CDR3 has 14 residues. V was trimmed by 5 bases and J by 2 bases, leaving 10 bases between them. The V gene's germline CDR1 is MNHEY and CDR2 SMNVEV (reference sequence). The CDR3 here is CASSLRDGNQPQHF. CDR3 DNA: TGTGCCAGCAGTCTCAGGGATGGCAATCAGCCCCAGCATTTT.

Points on this clone: At one end, the junction sequence differs from germline, possibly due to a read error. J is TRBJ2-7 and V is TRBV2; 10 bases are a match to TRBD1. Germline values: CDR1 SNHLY, CDR2 FYNNEI. This CDR3 comprises 11 residues. This CDR3 is CASSGGTGAQF. The DNA of the CDR3 is TGTGCCAGCAGTGGAGGGACAGGGGCACAGTTC.

V is TRBV25-1 and J is TRBJ2-5, with a tentative D call TRBD2 (6 bases). V lost 2 bases to trimming and J lost 5 bases, with 18 bases between them. The CDR3 has 16 residues. Per germline, CDR1 MGHDK and CDR2 SYGVNS. This CDR3 is CASSEASMGGGETQYF. DNA for the CDR3: TGTGCCAGCAGTGAAGCGAGTATGGGTGGGGGGGAGACCCAGTACTTC.

The chain is built from TRBV27 and TRBJ2-1; 9 bases are shared with TRBD2. Germline CDR1 reads MNHEY; CDR2 reads SMNVEV (reference sequence). Unmatched junction bases numbered 3, after V lost 4 bases and J lost 2 bases. The CDR3 totals 15 residues. The CDR3 is CASSSLAGTYNEQFF. Written as DNA, the CDR3 is TGTGCCAGCAGTTCCCTAGCGGGGACCTACAATGAGCAGTTCTTC.

The CDR3 loop is CSVLGYRGMAETQYF. The DNA of the CDR3 is TGCAGCGTTTTGGGTTACAGGGGTATGGCGGAGACCCAGTACTTC. This chain joins TRBV29-1 and TRBJ2-5; 7 bases are shared with TRBD1. The CDR3 sequence is 15 residues long. The junction had 14 bases not matched to a gene; V was cut back by 5 bases and J by 5 bases. Germline CDR1 SQVTM, CDR2 ANQGSEA.

The chain employs TRBV6-4 and TRBJ2-1, with 8 bases aligning to TRBD2. CDR1 and CDR2 from the germline V gene are MRHNA and SNTAGT. The CDR3 sequence is 16 residues long. V lost 7 bases to trimming and J lost 6 bases; unmatched junction nucleotides: 14. For the CDR3, the DNA is TGTGCCAGCACCAGGGGAGCGGGGGCTAAACTCAATGAGCAGTTCTTC. Translated, it gives CASTRGAGAKLNEQFF.